The rows below give T cell receptor beta chains drawn from one sample of a study of cytomegalovirus exposure and HLA in healthy donors. The data were produced by immunoSEQ multiplex PCR, yet TCRdb's version contains in-frame clones alone and is incomplete. The repertoire holds some 170,000 clones, with around three quarters as singletons. The sequenced sample was PBMCs. The origin of the receptors is a man aged 30 to 45 in good health and CMV-seropositive. The CDR3 runs from the conserved cysteine through the conserved F or W. D genes are given only for firm matches. Rows may omit the clone size; those that give it use once, few, many or a size class.

V	J	D	size	CDR3	DNA
TRBV9	TRBJ2-2	TRBD1	few	CASSTPRGQGDTGELFF	TGTGCCAGCAGCACCCCGCGGGGACAGGGAGATACCGGGGAGCTGTTTTTT
TRBV5-1	TRBJ2-7	-	-	CASSALSPGSSYEQYF	TGCGCCAGCAGCGCCCTCTCCCCGGGGAGCTCCTACGAGCAGTACTTC
TRBV13	TRBJ1-2	TRBD1	-	CASSTSLQGALSYGYTF	TGTGCCAGCAGCACCAGTCTCCAGGGGGCGCTTTCGTATGGCTACACCTTC
TRBV7-3	TRBJ2-3	TRBD1	-	CASSWTGVTDTQYF	TGTGCCAGCAGCTGGACAGGGGTCACAGATACGCAGTATTTT
TRBV9	TRBJ2-2	-	-	CASSVGPGLNTGELFF	TGTGCCAGCAGCGTAGGTCCAGGGCTAAACACCGGGGAGCTGTTTTTT
TRBV10-3	TRBJ1-5	-	-	CAITSGLNSNQPQHF	TGTGCCATCACCTCAGGGTTGAATAGCAATCAGCCCCAGCATTTT
TRBV7-9	TRBJ2-5	-	-	CASSLVVTPQETQYF	TGTGCCAGCAGCTTAGTTGTGACACCGCAAGAGACCCAGTACTTC
TRBV15	TRBJ1-4	-	-	CATSREPQATNEKLFF	TGTGCCACCAGCAGAGAGCCGCAGGCAACTAATGAAAAACTGTTTTTT
TRBV11-2	TRBJ1-5	-	-	CASSAAGDQPQHF	TGTGCCAGCAGCGCCGCAGGGGATCAGCCCCAGCATTTT
TRBV6-1	TRBJ1-4	-	once	CASSETSGGPTNEKLFF	TGTGCCAGCAGCGAAACATCCGGGGGACCCACTAATGAAAAACTGTTTTTT
TRBV6-4	TRBJ2-3	-	-	CASSVQVGTPIDTQYF	TGTGCCAGCAGTGTCCAGGTTGGGACACCGATTGATACGCAGTATTTT
TRBV27	TRBJ2-7	-	-	CASSWDIQTGRDEQYF	TGTGCCAGCAGTTGGGATATACAGACAGGTCGCGACGAGCAGTACTTC
TRBV19	TRBJ2-1	TRBD1	once	CASSPGTGGTTNEQFF	TGTGCCAGTAGTCCGGGGACAGGGGGGACTACCAATGAGCAGTTCTTC
TRBV7-9	TRBJ1-4	TRBD1	-	CASSSRGPNEKLFF	TGTGCCAGCAGCTCCAGGGGGCCTAATGAAAAACTGTTTTTT
TRBV7-9	TRBJ2-6	-	-	CASFRAGANVLTF	TGTGCCAGCTTCCGCGCTGGGGCCAACGTCCTGACTTTC
TRBV5-1	TRBJ2-5	TRBD2	-	CASSLAAGGPETQYF	TGCGCCAGCAGCTTGGCAGCGGGGGGGCCGGAGACCCAGTACTTC